The next 18 T cell receptor beta chains were all read from a single sample in a study of human T cells and chemical hapten exposure. TCRdb analysed the RACE reads with MiXCR anew, one entry per CDR3 protein. The table lists 110,000 or so distinct CDR3 sequences, around 35% of them singletons. Time point reported: patch test 3, about 24 weeks after DPC sensitization. Treatment specified: therapeutic diphenylcyclopropenone sensitization with weekly scalp DPC. The starting material was whole blood, obtained in connection with sensitization to the hapten diphenylcyclopropenone (DPC). The receptors stem from a man aged 35-49 years with alopecia areata. Some clones in this sample may be carry-over from other donors' samples.

The chain uses TRBV28 and TRBJ2-3; tentative D call: TRBD1 (5 bases). In germline, CDR1 is MDHEN, CDR2 SYDVKM. The CDR3 spans 15 residues. V lost 5 bases, J lost 2 bases, and 14 bases lay in between. The CDR3 coding sequence is TGTGCCAGCAGTCCAAATACAGGATTCACAGATACGCAGTATTTT. This gives the protein CASSPNTGFTDTQYF.

This chain connects TRBV5-1 to TRBJ2-7; perhaps TRBD1 as D (6 bases). The CDR3 loop spans 15 amino acids. V lost 0 bases and J lost 1, with 11 bases in between. CDR1 is SGHRS, CDR2 YFSETQ, per germline. The CDR3 DNA is TGCGCCAGCAGCTTGGATGGGGGCCAGTCCTACGAGCAGTACTTC. Residues: CASSLDGGQSYEQYF.

V usage is TRBV12-3 or TRBV12-4 and J usage is TRBJ2-1; unclear D gene. This CDR3 spans 14 amino acids. Trimming took 5 bases from V and 2 from J, leaving 10 bases between them. This CDR3 is CASSPVGTYNEQFF. The CDR3 DNA reads as TGTGCCAGCAGTCCCGTGGGTACCTACAATGAGCAGTTCTTC.

In nucleotides, the CDR3 is TGTGCCAGCAGCTTATCCTGGGGGAGCGGCACAGATACGCAGTATTTT. It encodes CASSLSWGSGTDTQYF. The chain joins TRBV7-9 to TRBJ2-3; the D gene could be TRBD1 or TRBD2 (5 bases each). Trimming stripped 2 bases from V and 1 base from J, with 13 bases between. The V gene's germline CDR1 is SEHNR and CDR2 FQNEAQ (reference sequence). The CDR3 totals 16 residues.

V usage is TRBV5-5 and J usage is TRBJ1-4; perhaps TRBD1 as D (6 bases). In germline, CDR1 is SGHKS, CDR2 YYEKEE (reference sequence). The CDR3 is 15 amino acids. Trimming shortened V by 2 bases and J by 7 bases, and 15 bases separated the two germline ends. This CDR3 reads CASSFPQGGVEKLFF. The DNA of the CDR3 is TGTGCCAGCAGCTTTCCACAGGGAGGAGTTGAAAAACTGTTTTTT.

V and J are TRBV6-6 and TRBJ2-7; 9 nucleotides line up with TRBD2. The germline V gene encodes CDR1 MNHNY and CDR2 SVGAGI (reference sequence). This CDR3 contains 17 residues. With V trimmed by 4 bases and J by 0 bases, 10 bases remained unmatched. The DNA for the CDR3 is TGTGCCAGCAGTTCAATGACTAGCGGTAGGAGCTCCTACGAGCAGTACGTC. Its protein is CASSSMTSGRSSYEQYV.

This clonotype was counted between two and nine times. The V call is TRBV27, the J call TRBJ2-3, with 9 bases fitting TRBD1. This CDR3 spans 16 amino acids. Germline V gives CDR1 MNHEY, CDR2 SMNVEV (reference sequence). Germline trimming cut 10 bases from V and 4 bases from J; bases unmatched to any gene: 15. This CDR3 is CATKDRGSRGADTQYF. The CDR3 DNA reads TGTGCCACCAAGGACAGGGGATCCCGGGGCGCAGATACGCAGTATTTT.

The chain is built from TRBV6-2 or TRBV6-3 and TRBJ2-1; D is unclear. Looked up from germline, CDR1 is MNHEY and CDR2 is SVGEGT. V lost 2 bases to trimming and J lost 7 bases, with 12 bases between them. There are 14 residues in the CDR3. The CDR3 loop is CASSYPPASNEQFF. The CDR3, as DNA: TGTGCCAGCAGTTACCCACCGGCTAGTAATGAGCAGTTCTTC.

This sequence joins TRBV12-3 or TRBV12-4 and TRBJ1-5, with 9 positions matching TRBD1. There are 14 residues in the CDR3. The junction had 2 bases not matched to a gene; V was cut back by 1 base and J by 7 bases. The CDR3 nucleotides are TGTGCCAGCAGTTTAGGAGACAGGGGGCAGCCCCAGCATTTT. It yields the protein CASSLGDRGQPQHF.

There are a few counts of this clonotype. The chain has TRBV28 and TRBJ2-1; the match to TRBD1 covers 8 bases. The V gene's germline CDR1 is MDHEN and CDR2 SYDVKM. V lost 1 base to trimming and J lost 10 bases; unmatched junction nucleotides: 12. This CDR3 is 16 amino acids long. CDR3 coding DNA: TGTGCCAGCAGTTTATTAGTCGCAGGGGGCTACAGGGAGCAGTTCTTC. The encoded protein is CASSLLVAGGYREQFF.

This clonotype was counted a few times. The genes are TRBV29-1 and TRBJ2-7, with TRBD2 identical over 16 bases. This CDR3 has 16 residues. Germline CDR1 reads SQVTM; CDR2 reads ANQGSEA. The trim removed 7 bases at V and 7 bases at J, leaving 13 bases unmatched. CDR3 sequence (DNA): TGCAGCGGAGGGACTAGCGGGAGGGCCGGTCGGGGGGAGCAGTACTTC. Protein product: CSGGTSGRAGRGEQYF.

This chain uses TRBV30 with TRBJ2-2, with D maybe TRBD2 (5 bases). The CDR3 covers 11 residues. Germline values: CDR1 GTSNPN, CDR2 SVGIG (reference sequence). The V end was cut by 3 bases, the J end by 8 bases, with 7 bases between. The CDR3 loop is CAWRSGGELFF. The DNA of the CDR3 is TGTGCCTGGAGATCGGGGGGGGAGCTGTTTTTT. Complete variable domain (other parts from reference TRBV30 and TRBJ2-2): SQTIHQWPATLVQPVGSPLSLECTVEGTSNPNLYWYRQAAGRGLQLLFYSVGIGQISSEVPQNLSASRPQDRQFILSSKKLLLSDSGFYLCAWRSGGELFFGEGSRLTVL.

There are a few counts of this clonotype. This chain connects TRBV6-1 to TRBJ2-3, with no clear D. Trimming took off 0 bases at V and 3 bases at J, with 4 bases between the two ends. This CDR3 has 13 residues. Looked up from germline, CDR1 is MNHNS and CDR2 is SASEGT. The CDR3 loop reads CASSEAFTDTQYF. In nucleotides, the CDR3 is TGTGCCAGCAGTGAAGCCTTTACAGATACGCAGTATTTT.

This clonotype showed up just a few times. V usage is TRBV6-2 or TRBV6-3 and J usage is TRBJ2-5; TRBD1 matches at 9 bases. The ends lost 2 bases at V and 3 bases at J; junction bases unmatched: 10. The CDR3 contains 17 residues. Germline CDR1 and CDR2: MNHEY and SVGEGT. CDR3: CASSYDRDRVREETQYF. The CDR3 bases are TGTGCCAGCAGTTACGACCGGGACAGGGTAAGGGAAGAGACCCAGTACTTC.

The chain recombines TRBV7-9 with TRBJ2-1; 10 bases agree with TRBD2. Germline V lookup: CDR1 SEHNR, CDR2 FQNEAQ (reference sequence). This CDR3 has 17 amino acids. Trimming at V came to 5 bases and at J to 1 base, leaving 8 bases not matched to a gene. In DNA form, the CDR3 reads TGTGCCAGCAGCATCGGAGGACTAGCGGCGTCCTACAATGAGCAGTTCTTC. Its protein is CASSIGGLAASYNEQFF.

This sequence joins TRBV3-1 and TRBJ2-1; maybe TRBD2 (6 bases). This CDR3 has 12 amino acids. The germline V gene has CDR1 LGHDT and CDR2 YNNKEL (reference sequence). V was clipped by 5 bases and J by 7 bases, with 9 bases between them. The CDR3 sequence is CASSSSGNEQFF. CDR3 bases: TGTGCCAGCAGCAGCAGCGGGAATGAGCAGTTCTTC.

The genes are TRBV29-1 and TRBJ2-4, with TRBD2 identical over 7 bases. The CDR3 runs 11 residues. Germline V gene data show CDR1 as SQVTM and CDR2 as ANQGSEA. Germline trimming cut 7 bases from V and 7 bases from J; bases unmatched to any gene: 4. The CDR3 region is CSGGGGNIQYF. DNA for the CDR3: TGCAGCGGGGGGGGAGGCAACATTCAGTACTTC.

The chain carries TRBV6-2 or TRBV6-3 and TRBJ2-7, with TRBD2 identical over 9 bases. The CDR3 totals 15 residues. Germline CDR1 and CDR2: MNHEY and SVGEGT. J was trimmed by 6 bases and V by 0 bases; bases with no gene match: 6. The CDR3 DNA reads as TGTGCCAGCAGTTACTCGATAGCGGGAGTAACCGAGCAGTACGTC. Protein product: CASSYSIAGVTEQYV.